These 20 T cell receptor beta chains originate from one sample sequenced in a study of Ad26.COV2.S vaccination and SARS-CoV-2 variants. Treatment in this sample: approximately 18 received Ad26.COV2.S at low or high dose, single or two shots; 5 received placebo; per-sample allocation not given. Sample collection was performed on day 63 after the first vaccine or placebo injection. Clones were read by immunoSEQ multiplex PCR, and TCRdb kept only the in-frame ones, dropping some. The repertoire has 350,000 to 450,000 clones, 92% of them found once; the top ten carry more than 1.5%. Sequencing used peripheral blood, obtained in a trial of Ad26.COV2.S vaccine versus placebo. The receptors were gathered from a person aged 18 to 59 who received the Ad26.COV2.S COVID-19 vaccine or a placebo.

V usage is TRBV7-2 and J usage is TRBJ1-1; 7 bases fit TRBD1. The CDR3 runs 16 residues. Germline V gives CDR1 SGHTA, CDR2 FQGNSA. The J segment lost 4 bases and the V segment lost 0 bases, leaving 8 bases of the junction unmatched. This chain's CDR3 is CASSLALRGPGTEAFF. The CDR3 DNA is TGTGCCAGCAGCTTAGCGCTAAGGGGGCCAGGCACTGAAGCTTTCTTT.

The rearrangement uses TRBV6-5 and TRBJ1-6; D unclear. The V gene's germline CDR1 is MNHEY and CDR2 SVGAGI. V was cut by 0 bases and J by 10 bases, with 16 bases left in between. The CDR3 has 16 residues. This chain's CDR3 is CASSYSLGNLGSPLHF. DNA of the CDR3: TGTGCCAGCAGTTACTCATTGGGGAATTTAGGGTCACCCCTCCACTTT.

The rearrangement uses TRBV6-6 and TRBJ1-2, with TRBD1 identical over 7 bases. Germline CDR1 is MNHNY and CDR2 is SVGAGI (reference sequence). This CDR3 is built from 16 residues. V dropped 0 bases and J dropped 6; count of bases not matched to a gene: 10. CDR3 nucleotides: TGTGCCAGCAGTTACTCCCCCCACGACAGGGCCGATGGCTACACCTTC. This encodes CASSYSPHDRADGYTF.

This clone showed up just once. The rearrangement joins TRBV29-1 to TRBJ1-3; no definite D call. V lost 7 bases and J lost 0, with 7 bases in between. This CDR3 comprises 12 residues. Germline values: CDR1 SQVTM, CDR2 ANQGSEA. The CDR3 reads CSAQGSGNTIYF. CDR3 coding DNA: TGCAGCGCCCAAGGCTCTGGAAACACCATATATTTT. Drawing the rest from reference TRBV29-1 and TRBJ1-3, the complete variable domain is SAVISQKPSRDICQRGTSLTIQCQVDSQVTMMFWYRQQPGQSLTLIATANQGSEATYESGFVIDKFPISRPNLTFSTLTVSNMSPEDSSIYLCSAQGSGNTIYFGEGSWLTVV.

This sequence joins TRBV6-6 and TRBJ2-7, with D possibly TRBD2 on 5 matching bases. The CDR3 consists of 14 residues. The ends were cut back, 6 bases at V and 1 base at J, with 13 bases in the middle. The germline gives CDR1 MNHNY, CDR2 SVGAGI (reference sequence). CDR3 loop: CASSLLPGSYEQYF. The CDR3 region has the DNA TGTGCCAGCAGCCTCCTACCGGGGTCCTACGAGCAGTACTTC.

In nucleotides, the CDR3 is TGTGCCAGCAGCCCAGACGAGTATGGCTACACCTTC. Translating it yields CASSPDEYGYTF. The rearrangement joins TRBV9 to TRBJ1-2; D call uncertain. This CDR3 is built from 12 residues. V was clipped by 4 bases and J by 5 bases, with 9 bases between them. Germline assignment: CDR1 SGDLS and CDR2 YYNGEE.

CDR3 DNA sequence: TGTGCCAGCAGTGAAACATTGATCGGACCCTACAATGAGCAGTTCTTC. Translation gives CASSETLIGPYNEQFF. This rearrangement joins TRBV6-1 to TRBJ2-1; no clear D. Germline V gene data show CDR1 as MNHNS and CDR2 as SASEGT. With 2 bases removed from V and 2 bases from J, the gap between germline ends came to 13 bases. CDR3 length: 16 amino acids.

This clone was seen a handful of times. The chain links TRBV6-2 or TRBV6-3 to TRBJ2-7; D may be TRBD1 (6 bases). The ends were cut back, 0 bases at V and 0 bases at J, with 15 bases in the middle. Germline CDR1 MNHEY, CDR2 SVGEGT. The CDR3 totals 17 residues. The CDR3 region is CASSYSTGGGVSYEQYF. DNA of the CDR3: TGTGCCAGCAGTTACTCGACAGGCGGAGGAGTCTCCTACGAGCAGTACTTC.

About this clone: This CDR3 is also generated by other DNA sequences in the sample. This chain joins TRBV11-2 and TRBJ2-7; D unclear. CDR3 length: 12 amino acids. Per germline, CDR1 SGHAT and CDR2 FQNNGV. With 1 base removed from V and 2 bases from J, the gap between germline ends came to 3 bases. CDR3 nucleotide sequence: TGTGCCAGCAGCTTAGGAGCCTACGAGCAGTACTTC. Its translation: CASSLGAYEQYF.

This chain links TRBV6-2 or TRBV6-3 with TRBJ1-5, with 8 bases identical to TRBD1. Germline V CDR1 and CDR2: MNHEY, SVGEGT. V lost 2 bases, J lost 3 bases, and 6 bases stayed unmatched. This CDR3 has 16 residues. This CDR3 reads CASSYLGQVTNQPQHF. DNA for the CDR3: TGTGCCAGCAGTTACCTGGGACAGGTAACCAATCAGCCCCAGCATTTT.

This clone has a single count. The sample has other DNA sequences that encode this CDR3 too. V gene TRBV20-1 combines with J gene TRBJ2-5; D is undetermined. In germline, CDR1 is DFQATT, CDR2 SNEGSKA (reference sequence). Between the trimmed V and J ends, which lost 1 base and 5 bases, there was a span of 2 bases. This CDR3 is built from 10 residues. The CDR3 DNA follows: TGCAGTGCTAGAGGCGAGACCCAGTACTTC. It encodes CSARGETQYF.

The chain recombines TRBV28 with TRBJ1-1; D remains unclear. With 3 bases removed from V and 6 bases from J, the gap between germline ends came to 17 bases. Germline V CDR1 and CDR2: MDHEN, SYDVKM. This CDR3 region has 15 residues. CDR3 in amino acids: CASSFPQSYASEAFF. The CDR3 DNA is TGTGCCAGCAGTTTTCCCCAGTCGTACGCCTCTGAAGCTTTCTTT.

This clone was detected once. The chain employs TRBV30 and TRBJ2-5; D uncertain. Trimming removed 0 bases from V and 1 base from J, with 12 bases in between. The CDR3 runs 15 residues. The germline gives CDR1 GTSNPN, CDR2 SVGIG (reference sequence). CDR3 coding DNA: TGTGCCTGGAGTGTCCCGTCGATCAGCCAAGAGACCCAGTACTTC. Its protein is CAWSVPSISQETQYF. Looking up the rest from reference TRBV30 and TRBJ2-5 gives the full variable domain: SQTIHQWPATLVQPVGSPLSLECTVEGTSNPNLYWYRQAAGRGLQLLFYSVGIGQISSEVPQNLSASRPQDRQFILSSKKLLLSDSGFYLCAWSVPSISQETQYFGPGTRLLVL.

The rearrangement joins TRBV5-5 to TRBJ2-6; D is possibly TRBD2 (5 bases). The V and J ends lost 3 bases and 4 bases respectively, with 8 bases between them. From germline, CDR1 is SGHKS and CDR2 YYEKEE (reference sequence). There are 14 residues in the CDR3. The CDR3 DNA is TGTGCCAGCAGCTCCGGGGAGGGGGCCAACGTCCTGACTTTC. Protein: CASSSGEGANVLTF.

The chain uses TRBV7-2 and TRBJ1-6, with D possibly TRBD1 on 5 matching bases. Trimming pared 10 bases from V and 8 bases from J, leaving 15 bases between. The CDR3 length is 13 residues. Per the germline V gene, CDR1 is SGHTA and CDR2 is FQGNSA. The CDR3, as DNA: TGTGCCATCGAACAGGTGTTGGATTCACCCCTCCACTTT. Its translation: CAIEQVLDSPLHF.

J is TRBJ1-5 and V is TRBV19; D is perhaps TRBD1 (5 bases). V lost 3 bases and J lost 5, with 8 bases in between. The CDR3 length is 13 residues. Germline V gives CDR1 LNHDA, CDR2 SQIVND (reference sequence). The CDR3 is CASSIQGDQPQHF. CDR3 in DNA: TGTGCCAGTAGTATCCAGGGCGATCAGCCCCAGCATTTT.

The V call is TRBV7-9, the J call TRBJ1-2; no clear D gene. The CDR3 is 15 amino acids. Germline CDR1 is SEHNR and CDR2 is FQNEAQ (reference sequence). V shed 5 bases and J shed 8 bases, with 21 bases lying between them. The CDR3 region has the DNA TGTGCCAGCAGCCCCCTAGACGGACTCTCATCCGGCTACACCTTC. This translates into CASSPLDGLSSGYTF.

Notes on this clone: This sample includes further DNA sequences coding for the same CDR3. The rearrangement uses TRBV7-9 and TRBJ2-1; no definite D call. Germline assignment: CDR1 SEHNR and CDR2 FQNEAQ (reference sequence). The germline V and J ends were trimmed by 1 base and 4 bases, with 2 bases remaining between them. There are 12 residues in the CDR3. CDR3 nucleotides: TGTGCCAGCAGCTTAGGATACAATGAGCAGTTCTTC. Translated, it gives CASSLGYNEQFF.

This chain links TRBV6-5 with TRBJ2-7; D is unclear. The V end was cut by 3 bases, the J end by 3 bases, with 6 bases between. Germline CDR1 and CDR2: MNHEY and SVGAGI. There are 12 residues in the CDR3. As DNA, the CDR3 is TGTGCCAGCAGTTATGACGGCTACGAGCAGTACTTC. It codes for CASSYDGYEQYF.

This sequence joins TRBV29-1 and TRBJ2-2, with D perhaps matching TRBD1 or TRBD2 (6 bases each). The CDR3 consists of 13 residues. The ends were cut back, 4 bases at V and 4 bases at J, with 10 bases in the middle. Germline CDR1 SQVTM, CDR2 ANQGSEA. CDR3 region: CSVGPGATGELFF. CDR3 DNA sequence: TGCAGCGTTGGCCCGGGGGCCACCGGGGAGCTGTTTTTT.